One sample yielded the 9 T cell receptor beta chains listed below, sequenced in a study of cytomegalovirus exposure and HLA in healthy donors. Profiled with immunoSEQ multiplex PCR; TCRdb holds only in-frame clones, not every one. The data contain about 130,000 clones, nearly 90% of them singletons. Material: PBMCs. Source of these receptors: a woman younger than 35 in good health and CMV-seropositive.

The CDR3 DNA is TGTGCCAGCAGCCGCGACAGGGGAGCTAACTATGGCTACACCTTC. It is translated as CASSRDRGANYGYTF. The V gene is TRBV6-4, the J gene TRBJ1-2, with 8 bases identical to TRBD1. The V gene end was trimmed by 6 bases and the J gene end by 0 bases; junction bases not matched to a gene: 6. This CDR3 region has 15 residues. Germline CDR1 MRHNA, CDR2 SNTAGT.

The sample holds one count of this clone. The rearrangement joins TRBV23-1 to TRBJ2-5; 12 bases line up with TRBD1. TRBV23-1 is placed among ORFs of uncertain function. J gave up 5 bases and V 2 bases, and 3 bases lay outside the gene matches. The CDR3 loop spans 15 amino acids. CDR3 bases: TGCGCCAGCAGTCAAAGGGACAGGGGGCGTGAGACCCAGTACTTC. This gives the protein CASSQRDRGRETQYF.

As DNA, the CDR3 is TGTGCCAGTAGTATAGTTGAGCAGCCCCAGCATTTT. Protein sequence: CASSIVEQPQHF. The rearrangement uses TRBV19 and TRBJ1-5; D is unclear. CDR1 is LNHDA and CDR2 is SQIVND in the germline V gene (reference sequence). This CDR3 contains 12 residues. V was trimmed by 1 base and J by 7 bases, leaving 5 bases between them.

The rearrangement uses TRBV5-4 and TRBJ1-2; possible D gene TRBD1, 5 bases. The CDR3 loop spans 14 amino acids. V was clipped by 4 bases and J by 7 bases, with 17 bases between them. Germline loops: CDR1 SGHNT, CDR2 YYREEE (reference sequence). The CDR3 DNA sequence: TGTGCCAGCAGCACTGCGGTAGTAGGGGTTGGCTACACCTTC. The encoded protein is CASSTAVVGVGYTF.

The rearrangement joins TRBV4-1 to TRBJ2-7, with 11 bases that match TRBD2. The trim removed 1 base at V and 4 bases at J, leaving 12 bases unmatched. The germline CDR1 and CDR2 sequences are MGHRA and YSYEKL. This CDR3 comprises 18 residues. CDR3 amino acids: CASSQAIILAGGQYEQYF. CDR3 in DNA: TGCGCCAGCAGCCAAGCGATAATTCTAGCGGGGGGCCAGTACGAGCAGTACTTC.

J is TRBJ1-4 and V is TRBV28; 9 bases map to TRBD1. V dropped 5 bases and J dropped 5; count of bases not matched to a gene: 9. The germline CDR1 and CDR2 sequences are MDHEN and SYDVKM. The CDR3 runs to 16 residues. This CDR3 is CASSIYPTGGNEKLFF. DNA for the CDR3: TGTGCCAGCAGTATATACCCGACAGGGGGGAATGAAAAACTGTTTTTT.

The CDR3 protein is CASSDPGQGNEKLFF. The DNA for the CDR3 is TGTGCCAGCAGTGATCCGGGACAGGGGAATGAAAAACTGTTTTTT. The rearrangement uses TRBV28 and TRBJ1-4; 10 bases agree with TRBD1. Germline V gives CDR1 MDHEN, CDR2 SYDVKM. The V segment lost 5 bases and the J segment 5 bases; nucleotides outside the gene matches: 5. CDR3 length equals 15 residues.

CDR3 DNA: TGCGCCAGCAGCCAGGTCTACAGGGGCACTGAAGCTTTCTTT. Amino acids: CASSQVYRGTEAFF. The chain uses TRBV4-1 and TRBJ1-1; 7 bases agree with TRBD1. Germline V CDR1 and CDR2: MGHRA, YSYEKL. V lost 3 bases and J lost 4; bases outside the gene matches: 5. CDR3 length: 14 amino acids.

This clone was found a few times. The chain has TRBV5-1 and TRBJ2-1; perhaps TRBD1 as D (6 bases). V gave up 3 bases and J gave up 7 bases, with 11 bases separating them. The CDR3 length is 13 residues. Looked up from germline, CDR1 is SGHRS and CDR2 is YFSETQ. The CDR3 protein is CASSSAGENEQFF. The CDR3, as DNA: TGCGCCAGCAGCTCCGCAGGGGAGAATGAGCAGTTCTTC.